The rows below give T cell receptor beta chains drawn from one sample of a study of CXCR3-negative and CXCR3-positive naive CD8 T cells. Each CDR3 protein gets one entry in TCRdb, which reprocessed the 5' RACE reads and gives no DNA. Its table records 150,000 to 160,000 distinct CDR3 sequences. Sample: naive CXCR3+ CD8+ T cells from blood. The receptors here all came from a human donor in good health. Some clones in this sample may be carry-over from other donors' samples. The CDR3 runs from the conserved cysteine through the conserved F or W.

v_call,j_call,cdr3_aa
TRBV24-1,TRBJ2-7,CATSGPEGTYEQYF
TRBV11-2,TRBJ2-7,CASSLAAGDSYEQYF
TRBV20-1,TRBJ2-1,CSARDYRESSYNEQFF
TRBV27,TRBJ2-7,CASSYAAGGAYEQYF
TRBV28,TRBJ2-3,CASSLGALGGGITDTQYF
TRBV28,TRBJ1-4,CASSFYEKLFF
TRBV5-1,TRBJ1-1,CASSLGFMNTEAFF
TRBV7-9,TRBJ1-2,CASGDRINYGYTF
TRBV4-1,TRBJ2-2,CASSQGITGELFF
TRBV28,TRBJ1-5,CASRFTGGAHQPQHF
TRBV7-9,TRBJ1-1,CASSLSSNTEAFF
TRBV6-6,TRBJ2-2,CASRLSGGVTGELFF
TRBV3-1,TRBJ2-7,CASSPPGVRYEQYF
TRBV6-2/TRBV6-3,TRBJ2-7,CASTTPDRVYEQYF
TRBV5-1,TRBJ2-1,CASSLAPGRRLDEQFF
TRBV7-9,TRBJ2-1,CASSFDAGQNNEQFF
TRBV9,TRBJ2-7,CASSQGGGTSYEQYF
TRBV7-9,TRBJ1-2,CASSSGDRVKSGYTF
TRBV28,TRBJ2-1,CASSYHPGSSYNEQFF
TRBV4-1,TRBJ2-3,CASRSLPGTFLAGGSDTQYF
TRBV20-1,TRBJ1-1,CSATTFNRGAEAFF
TRBV28,TRBJ2-1,CASSFPLSGDTYNEQFF
TRBV2,TRBJ2-3,CASSHRSPTSGDHTQYF
TRBV5-1,TRBJ1-2,CASSLSQGQDGSTF
TRBV12-3/TRBV12-4,TRBJ2-1,CASSGGAPSNEQFF
TRBV10-1,TRBJ1-1,CASNHIQGSPGTEAFF
TRBV28,TRBJ1-5,CASGALSQQPQHF
TRBV4-1,TRBJ1-1,CASSYGTGNTEAFF
TRBV29-1,TRBJ2-7,CSVEDKGEGYEQYF
TRBV19,TRBJ2-1,CASSTPRNEQFF
TRBV4-1,TRBJ2-1,CASSQVEVHEQFF
TRBV12-3/TRBV12-4,TRBJ2-3,CASSPFGQGRTDTQYF
TRBV5-1,TRBJ1-2,CASKLLDGHYGYTF
TRBV19,TRBJ1-1,CASGWRANTEAFF
TRBV6-5,TRBJ2-1,CASSELATSYNEQFF
TRBV19,TRBJ1-5,CASSINYRTGGNQPQHF